One and the same sample provided the 2 T cell receptor beta chains below, sequenced in a study of blood T cell repertoires in COVID-19 (dated by TCRdb to between 2020 and 2021). Receptor libraries were prepared by the immunoSEQ multiplex PCR assay. Drawn from immuneACCESS, this table holds only the in-frame rearrangements with V and J called that TCRdb kept. Clones are partly lost; checked studies trace under half to an unresolved V gene and leave the rest unexplained. In all, the sample holds tens of thousands of clones, and about 89% of those were seen once. The ten largest clones take up 4.5% to 5% of the sample. Sequenced sample: peripheral blood. The receptors here all came from a middle-aged man with active or convalescent COVID-19.

Only one count was recorded for this clone. The chain links TRBV3-1 (or the pseudogene TRBV3-2) to TRBJ1-6, with D perhaps TRBD1 (6 bases). The V and J ends lost 5 bases and 9 bases respectively, with 11 bases between them. Germline V gives CDR1 LGHDT, CDR2 YNNKEL (reference sequence). The CDR3 is 13 amino acids. The CDR3 is CASSAGGGSPLHF. CDR3 in DNA: TGTGCCAGCAGCGCGGGAGGGGGTTCACCCCTCCACTTT.

This chain links TRBV11-1 with TRBJ2-1, with TRBD1 matching over 8 bases. Germline CDR1 SGHAT, CDR2 FQDESV (reference sequence). CDR3 length: 15 amino acids. Trimming cost V 5 bases and J 8 bases; bases outside gene matches: 11. The CDR3 DNA reads as TGTGCCAGCAGCCAAGAACAGACAGGGGACGATGAGCAGTTCTTC. Translation gives CASSQEQTGDDEQFF.